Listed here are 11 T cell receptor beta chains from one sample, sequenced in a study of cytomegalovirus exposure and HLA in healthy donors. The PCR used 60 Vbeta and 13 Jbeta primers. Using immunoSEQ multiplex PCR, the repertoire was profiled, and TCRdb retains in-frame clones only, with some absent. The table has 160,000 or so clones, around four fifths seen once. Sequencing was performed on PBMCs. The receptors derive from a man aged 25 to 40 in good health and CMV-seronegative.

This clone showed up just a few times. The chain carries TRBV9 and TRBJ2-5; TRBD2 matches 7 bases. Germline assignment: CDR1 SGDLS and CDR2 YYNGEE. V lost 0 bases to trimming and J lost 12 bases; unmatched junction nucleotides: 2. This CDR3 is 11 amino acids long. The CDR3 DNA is TGTGCCAGCAGCGTAGTGGGGAGGGAGTACTTC. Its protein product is CASSVVGREYF.

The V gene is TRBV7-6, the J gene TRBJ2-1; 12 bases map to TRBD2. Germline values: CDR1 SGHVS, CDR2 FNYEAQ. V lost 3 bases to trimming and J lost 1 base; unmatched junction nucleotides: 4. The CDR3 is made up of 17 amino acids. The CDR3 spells CASSLNGLAGSYNEQFF. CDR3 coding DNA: TGTGCCAGCAGCTTGAACGGACTAGCGGGATCCTACAATGAGCAGTTCTTC.

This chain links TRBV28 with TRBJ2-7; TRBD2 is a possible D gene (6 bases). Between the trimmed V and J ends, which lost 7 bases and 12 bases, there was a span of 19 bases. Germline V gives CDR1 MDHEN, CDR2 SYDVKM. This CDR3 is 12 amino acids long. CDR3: CASTTLPRDLYF. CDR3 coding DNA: TGTGCCAGCACCACATTACCCCGGGACTTGTACTTC.

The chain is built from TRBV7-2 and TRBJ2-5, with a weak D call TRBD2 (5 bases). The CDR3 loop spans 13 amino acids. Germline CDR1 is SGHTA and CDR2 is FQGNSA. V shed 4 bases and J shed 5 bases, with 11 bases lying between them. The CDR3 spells CASSSRGGETQYF. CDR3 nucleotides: TGTGCCAGCAGCTCCCGGGGTGGGGAGACCCAGTACTTC.

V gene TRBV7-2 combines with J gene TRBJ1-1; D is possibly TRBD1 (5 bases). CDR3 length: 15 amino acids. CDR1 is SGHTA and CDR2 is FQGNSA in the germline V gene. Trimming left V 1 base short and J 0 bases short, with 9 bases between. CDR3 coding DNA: TGTGCCAGCAGCTTAGTTCAGGGCATGAACACTGAAGCTTTCTTT. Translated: CASSLVQGMNTEAFF. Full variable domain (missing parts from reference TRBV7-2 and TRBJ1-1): GAGVSQSPSNKVTEKGKDVELRCDPISGHTALYWYRQSLGQGLEFLIYFQGNSAPDKSGLPSDRFSAERTGGSVSTLTIQRTQQEDSAVYLCASSLVQGMNTEAFFGQGTRLTVV.

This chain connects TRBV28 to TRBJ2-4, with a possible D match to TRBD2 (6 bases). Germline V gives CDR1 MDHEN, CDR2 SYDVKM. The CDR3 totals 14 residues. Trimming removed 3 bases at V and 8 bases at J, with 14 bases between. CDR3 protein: CASSFGGKRDIQYF. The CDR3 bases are TGTGCCAGCAGTTTCGGCGGGAAGAGGGACATTCAGTACTTC. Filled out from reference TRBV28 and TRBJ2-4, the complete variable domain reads DVKVTQSSRYLVKRTGEKVFLECVQDMDHENMFWYRQDPGLGLRLIYFSYDVKMKEKGDIPEGYSVSREKKERFSLILESASTNQTSMYLCASSFGGKRDIQYFGAGTRLSVL.

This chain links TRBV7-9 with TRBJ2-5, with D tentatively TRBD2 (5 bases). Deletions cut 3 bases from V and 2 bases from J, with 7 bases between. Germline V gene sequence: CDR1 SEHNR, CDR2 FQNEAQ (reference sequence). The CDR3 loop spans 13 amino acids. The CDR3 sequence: CASSFGDQETQYF. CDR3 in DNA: TGTGCCAGCAGCTTCGGGGATCAAGAGACCCAGTACTTC.

CDR3 bases: TGTGCCACCAGCAGAGATTTCGGGCAGGGGTCCTCCTTCTCCTACGAGCAGTACTTC. This translates into CATSRDFGQGSSFSYEQYF. The rearrangement links TRBV15 to TRBJ2-7, with D possibly being TRBD1 (6 bases). The V end was cut by 0 bases, the J end by 0 bases, with 21 bases between. CDR1 is LNHNV and CDR2 is YYDKDF in the germline V gene (reference sequence). This CDR3 is 19 amino acids long.

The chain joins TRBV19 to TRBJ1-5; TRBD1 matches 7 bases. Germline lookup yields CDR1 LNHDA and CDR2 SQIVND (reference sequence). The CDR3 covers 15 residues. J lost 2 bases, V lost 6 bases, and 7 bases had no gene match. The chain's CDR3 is CASRNDREGNQPQHF. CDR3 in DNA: TGTGCCAGTAGGAACGACAGGGAGGGCAATCAGCCCCAGCATTTT.

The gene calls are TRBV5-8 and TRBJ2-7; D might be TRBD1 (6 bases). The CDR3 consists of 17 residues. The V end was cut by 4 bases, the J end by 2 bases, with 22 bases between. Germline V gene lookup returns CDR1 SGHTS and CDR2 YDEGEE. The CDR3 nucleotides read TGTGCCAGCAGCCTGGACAGTTCGCCCCCCGATACCTACGAGCAGTACTTC. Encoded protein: CASSLDSSPPDTYEQYF.

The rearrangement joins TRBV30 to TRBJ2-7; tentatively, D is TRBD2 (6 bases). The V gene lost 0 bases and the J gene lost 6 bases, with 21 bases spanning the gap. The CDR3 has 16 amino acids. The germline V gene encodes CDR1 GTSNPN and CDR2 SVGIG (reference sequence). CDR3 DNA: TGTGCCTGGAGTGTTTTCCTCCGTGGGGGGTTCAGCGAGCAGTACTTC. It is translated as CAWSVFLRGGFSEQYF.